Listed below are T cell receptor beta chains from one sample, sequenced in a study of control samples from healthy donors and cancer patients. Assay used: immunoSEQ multiplex PCR; TCRdb lists only in-frame clones, some missing. The repertoire holds approximately 130,000 clones, with approximately 89% as singletons. The sequenced sample consisted of blood. All receptors come from a man aged 55 to 70 in good health. Both conserved end residues are part of each CDR3. Each record gives: J gene, D gene, V gene, clone size, CDR3 protein, CDR3 DNA. The D gene is left open where the match is weak. The size field is filled for only some rows; it gives once, few, many or a size class.

TRBJ1-3 | NA | TRBV3-1/TRBV3-2 | NA | CASSEVGHSSGNTIYF | TGTGCCAGCAGCGAAGTGGGGCACAGCTCTGGAAACACCATATATTTT
TRBJ1-1 | TRBD1 | TRBV5-1 | NA | CASSWDSASGTEAFF | TGCGCCAGCAGCTGGGACAGTGCCTCGGGAACTGAAGCTTTCTTT
TRBJ2-1 | TRBD2 | TRBV11-2 | NA | CASSPPTSGGLTREQFF | TGTGCCAGCAGCCCTCCGACTAGCGGGGGCCTGACACGGGAGCAGTTCTTC
TRBJ2-7 | NA | TRBV10-2 | NA | CASSESGGGRSYEQYF | TGCGCCAGCAGTGAGTCCGGAGGAGGGAGGTCCTACGAGCAGTACTTC
TRBJ2-5 | NA | TRBV7-6 | NA | CASSLERQYQETQYF | TGTGCCAGCAGCTTAGAGCGGCAGTACCAAGAGACCCAGTACTTC
TRBJ1-4 | NA | TRBV18 | NA | CASSPEGVDQANEKLFF | TGTGCCAGCTCACCAGAGGGGGTGGATCAAGCTAATGAAAAACTGTTTTTT
TRBJ2-7 | NA | TRBV6-5 | few | CASRPGESYEQYF | TGTGCCAGCCGCCCCGGGGAAAGCTACGAGCAGTACTTC
TRBJ1-2 | NA | TRBV2 | NA | CASQRRGTNYGYTF | TGTGCCAGTCAAAGGAGAGGGACAAACTATGGCTACACCTTC
TRBJ2-2 | NA | TRBV19 | few | CASSSTGSNTGELFF | TGTGCCAGTAGTAGTACAGGGTCGAACACCGGGGAGCTGTTTTTT
TRBJ2-7 | TRBD1 | TRBV5-1 | NA | CASSSTGGVGYEQYF | TGCGCCAGCAGTTCCACAGGGGGCGTGGGGTACGAGCAGTACTTC
TRBJ1-5 | NA | TRBV2 | NA | CASSAKLTSNQPQHF | TGTGCCAGCAGTGCTAAACTGACGAGCAATCAGCCCCAGCATTTT
TRBJ1-1 | NA | TRBV20-1 | few | CSASRAGVNTEAFF | TGCAGTGCTAGTCGGGCTGGGGTGAACACTGAAGCTTTCTTT
TRBJ1-2 | NA | TRBV28 | NA | CASSFLGGGSTYTF | TGTGCCAGCAGTTTCCTTGGGGGCGGCTCGACCTACACCTTC
TRBJ2-2 | TRBD1 | TRBV5-1 | NA | CASSSGQGIYGELFF | TGCGCCAGCAGCTCTGGACAGGGGATTTACGGGGAGCTGTTTTTT
TRBJ2-1 | TRBD1 | TRBV3-1/TRBV3-2 | NA | CASSLGQVNNEQFF | TGTGCCAGCAGCCTCGGACAGGTAAACAATGAGCAGTTCTTC
TRBJ2-5 | NA | TRBV7-2 | NA | CASSPHQRQTQYF | TGTGCCAGCAGCCCACATCAGAGGCAGACCCAGTACTTC
TRBJ1-1 | NA | TRBV7-9 | few | CASRIGSQAVNTEAFF | TGTGCCAGCAGGATCGGATCCCAGGCTGTGAACACTGAAGCTTTCTTT
TRBJ1-2 | NA | TRBV6-6 | NA | CASREAAQGYGYTF | TGTGCCAGCAGGGAGGCAGCCCAGGGGTATGGCTACACCTTC
TRBJ1-6 | TRBD1 | TRBV6-5 | NA | CASTLTLGQGAPLHF | TGTGCCAGCACCCTTACCCTCGGACAGGGAGCACCCCTCCACTTT
TRBJ2-2 | NA | TRBV5-1 | NA | CASSFSQLTGELFF | TGCGCCAGCAGCTTCAGCCAGCTCACCGGGGAGCTGTTTTTT
TRBJ2-2 | NA | TRBV6-6 | NA | CASSYRGTGELFF | TGTGCCAGCAGTTATCGCGGGACCGGGGAGCTGTTTTTT
TRBJ1-5 | NA | TRBV28 | NA | CASSSPGTWGSNQPQHF | TGTGCCAGCAGTTCCCCAGGGACATGGGGGAGCAATCAGCCCCAGCATTTT
TRBJ2-1 | TRBD1 | TRBV6-1 | NA | CASSVQPGTVGNEQFF | TGTGCCAGCAGTGTTCAGCCCGGGACAGTAGGAAATGAGCAGTTCTTC
TRBJ2-3 | TRBD2 | TRBV7-8 | NA | CASSFSWTSGGYTQYF | TGTGCCAGCAGCTTCTCTTGGACTAGCGGGGGCTATACGCAGTATTTT
TRBJ2-1 | NA | TRBV28 | once | CASSTSGQGYNEQFF | TGTGCCAGCAGTACCTCGGGACAAGGATACAATGAGCAGTTCTTC
TRBJ2-5 | NA | TRBV11-2 | NA | CASSYNTRTQETQYF | TGTGCCAGCAGCTATAATACAAGAACACAAGAGACCCAGTACTTC
TRBJ2-7 | NA | TRBV7-2 | NA | CASSLELTTAEQYF | TGTGCCAGCAGCTTAGAATTAACCACCGCCGAGCAGTACTTC
TRBJ1-4 | TRBD1 | TRBV29-1 | NA | CSVGDRLPNEKLFF | TGCAGCGTTGGGGACAGGTTACCTAATGAAAAACTGTTTTTT
TRBJ2-6 | NA | TRBV27 | NA | CASSIEMVSGANVLTF | TGTGCCAGCTCGATCGAAATGGTCTCTGGGGCCAACGTCCTGACTTTC
TRBJ1-4 | NA | TRBV18 | NA | CASSPPAGRGEKLFF | TGTGCCAGCTCACCACCGGCAGGGAGAGGCGAAAAACTGTTTTTT
TRBJ1-6 | NA | TRBV2 | NA | CASGRGSDSSYNSPLHF | TGTGCCAGCGGTAGGGGCTCAGATAGCTCCTATAATTCACCCCTCCACTTT
TRBJ1-1 | NA | TRBV12-3/TRBV12-4 | NA | CASSFGENTEAFF | TGTGCCAGCAGTTTTGGGGAGAACACTGAAGCTTTCTTT
TRBJ1-5 | NA | TRBV28 | NA | CASSLRIQPQHF | TGTGCCAGCAGTTTGAGGATCCAGCCCCAGCATTTT
TRBJ2-2 | NA | TRBV5-1 | NA | CASSLVQGRGTGELFF | TGCGCCAGCAGCTTGGTACAGGGAAGAGGAACCGGGGAGCTGTTTTTT
TRBJ2-3 | NA | TRBV6-1 | NA | CASSEGLAISDTQYF | TGTGCCAGCAGTGAAGGGCTGGCAATTTCAGATACGCAGTATTTT
TRBJ1-6 | NA | TRBV28 | NA | CASSLEINSPLHF | TGTGCCAGCAGTTTAGAGATTAATTCACCCCTCCACTTT
TRBJ1-5 | NA | TRBV5-1 | NA | CASSLDGFNQPQHF | TGCGCCAGCAGCTTGGACGGGTTTAATCAGCCCCAGCATTTT
TRBJ1-5 | NA | TRBV6-6 | NA | CASSYAKTVGEPQHF | TGTGCCAGCAGTTACGCCAAGACAGTGGGAGAGCCCCAGCATTTT
TRBJ2-7 | NA | TRBV9 | NA | CASSVLGNSYYEQYF | TGTGCCAGCAGCGTACTTGGAAACAGCTACTACGAGCAGTACTTC
TRBJ1-1 | TRBD1 | TRBV18 | NA | CASSPQRFGQGSTEAFF | TGTGCCAGCTCACCACAACGTTTCGGACAGGGGAGCACTGAAGCTTTCTTT
TRBJ2-3 | TRBD1 | TRBV29-1 | NA | CSVTLSGTVTDTQYF | TGCAGCGTTACTTTGTCAGGGACAGTTACAGATACGCAGTATTTT
TRBJ2-4 | NA | TRBV12-3/TRBV12-4 | NA | CASSPRNSNIQYF | TGTGCCAGCAGTCCACGCAATTCAAACATTCAGTACTTC
TRBJ2-6 | NA | TRBV6-1 | NA | CASSETGSGANVLTF | TGTGCCAGCAGTGAAACAGGGAGCGGGGCCAACGTCCTGACTTTC
TRBJ1-2 | NA | TRBV4-1 | NA | CASSQDANYGYTF | TGCGCCAGCAGCCAGGACGCTAACTATGGCTACACCTTC
TRBJ1-3 | TRBD1 | TRBV2 | NA | CAILKGQSGNTIYF | TGTGCCATCCTAAAGGGACAGTCTGGAAACACCATATATTTT
TRBJ1-5 | NA | TRBV6-1 | NA | CASSEWDDSNQPQHF | TGTGCCAGCAGTGAATGGGACGATAGCAATCAGCCCCAGCATTTT
TRBJ1-1 | NA | TRBV7-2 | few | CASSVWGGTEAFF | TGTGCCAGCAGCGTATGGGGGGGCACTGAAGCTTTCTTT
TRBJ2-3 | NA | TRBV7-8 | NA | CASSLVARQYF | TGTGCCAGCAGCTTAGTTGCCAGGCAGTATTTT
TRBJ2-3 | NA | TRBV19 | NA | CASSIGTLRADTQYF | TGTGCCAGTAGTATCGGGACATTAAGGGCAGATACGCAGTATTTT
TRBJ2-1 | TRBD1 | TRBV7-3 | NA | CASAIQGLSNEQFF | TGTGCCAGCGCGATACAGGGGCTTAGCAATGAGCAGTTCTTC
TRBJ1-2 | NA | TRBV30 | NA | CAWSSDNNYGYTF | TGTGCCTGGAGTTCCGACAATAACTATGGCTACACCTTC
TRBJ1-3 | TRBD1 | TRBV6-5 | NA | CASRTGGDSGNTIYF | TGTGCCAGCAGAACAGGGGGCGACTCTGGAAACACCATATATTTT
TRBJ1-6 | NA | TRBV28 | NA | CASSSDGTGNSPLHF | TGTGCCAGCAGTTCAGATGGGACGGGAAATTCACCCCTCCACTTT